Presented here are 9 T cell receptor beta chains from one specimen sequenced in a study of post-analysis software for immune sequencing data. Prepared libraries of TCR beta cDNA carried unique molecular identifiers. TCRdb reanalysed the PCR reads using MiXCR and keeps one entry per CDR3 protein. Here the sample spans 750,000 to 900,000 distinct CDR3 sequences, roughly 46% being singletons. These TCRs' antigens remain unknown. Study-wide findings and caveats: The five TRBV segments detected at higher frequency in patients than in controls included TRBV5-6, TRBV5-1 and TRBV20-1.

The sequenced material came from blood. Receptors originate from a girl aged 10 to 17 with multiple sclerosis.

This clonotype has only a few counts. This chain joins TRBV20-1 and TRBJ2-3; 12 nucleotides align to TRBD2. Per the germline V gene, CDR1 is DFQATT and CDR2 is SNEGSKA (reference sequence). V shed 1 base, J shed 3 bases, and the junction held 11 bases outside the gene matches. The CDR3 covers 18 residues. The CDR3 is CSARVAGRLAGETDTQYF. DNA for the CDR3: TGCAGTGCTAGAGTAGCGGGGCGACTAGCGGGAGAAACAGATACGCAGTATTTT.

J is TRBJ2-5 and V is TRBV20-1, with a tentative D call TRBD2 (6 bases). The germline CDR1 and CDR2 sequences are DFQATT and SNEGSKA (reference sequence). The CDR3 sequence is 12 residues long. V lost 4 bases to trimming and J lost 4 bases, with 10 bases between them. The CDR3: CSATGAGETQYF. The CDR3 DNA reads as TGCAGTGCTACGGGAGCCGGAGAGACCCAGTACTTC.

V gene TRBV20-1 combines with J gene TRBJ2-7, with D possibly matching TRBD1 (5 bases). The CDR3 loop spans 12 amino acids. Germline V gene lookup returns CDR1 DFQATT and CDR2 SNEGSKA (reference sequence). V lost 6 bases and J lost 6, with 15 bases in between. The CDR3 DNA is TGCAGTGCAACTCGACAGTCCGGCGAGCAGTACTTC. Translation gives CSATRQSGEQYF.

The chain recombines TRBV7-6 with TRBJ1-1; 10 bases line up with TRBD1. Germline V CDR1 and CDR2: SGHVS, FNYEAQ. With 6 bases clipped from V and 0 bases from J, the junction kept 4 bases outside the gene matches. This CDR3 is built from 15 residues. For the CDR3, the DNA is TGTGCCAGCAGTCCGACAGGGGGCATGAACACTGAAGCTTTCTTT. It is translated as CASSPTGGMNTEAFF.

This sequence joins TRBV6-5 and TRBJ2-7, with 9 bases identical to TRBD1. This CDR3 region has 14 residues. Germline CDR1 and CDR2: MNHEY and SVGAGI. V lost 4 bases, J lost 7 bases, and 8 bases stayed unmatched. The CDR3 region has the DNA TGTGCCAGCAGTTCTGGGACAGGGACGGGTGAGCAGTACTTC. Encoded protein: CASSSGTGTGEQYF.

The CDR3 loop is CASSLRQGATAEAFF. CDR3 nucleotides: TGTGCCAGCAGTCTTAGACAGGGGGCGACTGCGGAAGCTTTCTTT. The chain couples TRBV28 to TRBJ1-1; 10 nucleotides agree with TRBD1. V gave up 5 bases and J gave up 8 bases; unmatched junction bases: 11. Germline CDR1 reads MDHEN; CDR2 reads SYDVKM. The CDR3 runs 15 residues.

This clonotype was detected a few times. The V and J genes are TRBV6-5 and TRBJ2-1, with 9 bases lining up with TRBD2. Per germline, CDR1 MNHEY and CDR2 SVGAGI. Trimming at V came to 1 base and at J to 4 bases, leaving 11 bases not matched to a gene. This CDR3 spans 18 amino acids. The DNA of the CDR3 is TGTGCCAGCAGTTACTTTTTTGTAGCGGGAGAGGCTTACAATGAGCAGTTCTTC. Translation gives CASSYFFVAGEAYNEQFF.

The rearrangement uses TRBV12-3 or TRBV12-4 and TRBJ2-4; D is ambiguous. The better agreement between TRBJ2-7 and the DNA end casts doubt on the J call. CDR3 length: 13 amino acids. CDR3 DNA: TGTGCCAGCAGTGAAAACATCGCCTACGAGCAGTACTTC. It codes for CASSENIAYEQYF.

The V gene is TRBV7-2, the J gene TRBJ1-4; D is unresolved. Germline V gene sequence: CDR1 SGHTA, CDR2 FQGNSA. The CDR3 is 14 residues long. Trimming left V 2 bases short and J 10 bases short, with 14 bases between. CDR3 coding DNA: TGTGCCAGCAGCTTACTCCTACAGCCCGGAAAACTGTTTTTT. It codes for CASSLLLQPGKLFF. Full variable domain (missing parts from reference TRBV7-2 and TRBJ1-4): GAGVSQSPSNKVTEKGKDVELRCDPISGHTALYWYRQSLGQGLEFLIYFQGNSAPDKSGLPSDRFSAERTGGSVSTLTIQRTQQEDSAVYLCASSLLLQPGKLFFGSGTQLSVL.